This T cell receptor beta chain was observed in a study of PD-L1 blockade in urothelial cancer. On the study more broadly: Analysis of the blood was performed 3 weeks (second dose) and 6 weeks after treatment start.

Synthetic templates analogous to TCR were spiked into all PCRs individually. The method was immunoSEQ multiplex PCR; TCRdb's version includes in-frame clones alone and lacks a portion of them. The data contain approximately 39,000 clones, about 89% of them singletons. This CDR3 has 15 residues. Trimming cost V 2 bases and J 3 bases, with 12 bases left between them. Per germline, CDR1 SGHKS and CDR2 YYEKEE (reference sequence). Study-level findings and limits: Tumor-associated blood clones were expanded more by durable-benefit patients at 3 weeks.

As concerns this clone: The target antigen is unknown.

The sequence derives from a man between 60 and 70 years old with urothelial cancer. The chain has TRBV5-5 and TRBJ1-5; a weak D match, TRBD1 (6 bases). The material was PBMCs, obtained around atezolizumab (anti-PD-L1) treatment. The CDR3 protein is CASSFSGEVNQPQHF. Written as DNA, the CDR3 is TGTGCCAGCAGCTTCTCAGGGGAAGTCAATCAGCCCCAGCATTTT. Full variable domain (rest looked up from reference TRBV5-5 and TRBJ1-5): DAGVTQSPTHLIKTRGQQVTLRCSPISGHKSVSWYQQVLGQGPQFIFQYYEKEERGRGNFPDRFSARQFPNYSSELNVNALLLGDSALYLCASSFSGEVNQPQHFGDGTRLSIL.